The 11 T cell receptor beta chains given below trace back to one sample, sequenced in a study of post-analysis software for immune sequencing data. Whole-study findings and limits: Patients used four to six TRBV segments, including TRBV5-6, TRBV5-1 and TRBV20-1, more often than controls.

These receptors' targets are unknown. Unique-molecular-identifier-tagged TCR beta cDNA libraries were used. TCRdb reanalysed the PCR reads using MiXCR and keeps one entry per CDR3 protein. Of about 800,000 distinct CDR3 sequences in the sample, 25% to 30% were seen once. Specimen: blood. These TCRs come from a girl between 10 and 17 years old with multiple sclerosis.

This clonotype was picked up a small number of times. The chain carries TRBV29-1 and TRBJ1-1; no firm D call. V was clipped by 0 bases and J by 2 bases, with 16 bases between them. The length of the CDR3 is 16 residues. CDR1 and CDR2 from the germline V gene are SQVTM and ANQGSEA. Here the CDR3 reads CSVEDPAGFGNTEAFF. CDR3 DNA sequence: TGCAGCGTTGAAGATCCCGCGGGTTTCGGCAACACTGAAGCTTTCTTT. Filled out from reference TRBV29-1 and TRBJ1-1, the complete variable domain reads SAVISQKPSRDICQRGTSLTIQCQVDSQVTMMFWYRQQPGQSLTLIATANQGSEATYESGFVIDKFPISRPNLTFSTLTVSNMSPEDSSIYLCSVEDPAGFGNTEAFFGQGTRLTVV.

Note on this clonotype: At one end, the junction sequence differs from germline, possibly due to a read error. The chain joins TRBV9 to TRBJ2-7; 10 nucleotides agree with TRBD1. Per germline, CDR1 SGDLS and CDR2 YYNGEE. The length of the CDR3 is 15 residues. Here the CDR3 DNA reads TGTGTCAGCAGCCCACTTGGGACAGGGGCCCACGAGCAGTACTTC. Encoded protein: CVSSPLGTGAHEQYF.

This clonotype has only a few counts. The rearrangement joins TRBV3-1 to TRBJ2-5; D may be TRBD1 (5 bases). Trimming cost V 7 bases and J 1 base, with 22 bases left between them. From germline, CDR1 is LGHDT and CDR2 YNNKEL (reference sequence). The CDR3 is made up of 17 amino acids. CDR3 coding DNA: TGTGCCAGCACACCCAACCTATTGACGGACATCCAAGAGACCCAGTACTTC. Protein: CASTPNLLTDIQETQYF.

Points on this clonotype: One end of the junction fails to match germline, which may point to a read error. The genes are TRBV20-1 and TRBJ2-3, with 15 bases identical to TRBD2. Per the germline V gene, CDR1 is DFQATT and CDR2 is SNEGSKA (reference sequence). The CDR3 has 16 residues. The CDR3 reads CSAAGLAGGPADAQYF. As DNA, the CDR3 is TGCAGTGCCGCCGGACTAGCGGGAGGGCCCGCAGATGCGCAGTATTTT.

DNA of the CDR3: TGTGCCAGCTCACCACCCGGGACGGACCTAGAGACCCAGTACTTC. It encodes CASSPPGTDLETQYF. This chain connects TRBV18 to TRBJ2-5, with D perhaps matching TRBD1 or TRBD2 (5 bases each). CDR1 KGHSH and CDR2 LQKENI come from the germline V gene. V was trimmed by 0 bases and J by 4 bases, leaving 12 bases between them. There are 15 residues in the CDR3.

This clonotype was counted a few times. The CDR3 nucleotides read TGTGCCAGCAGCTTGGTTACAGGATACAATGAGCAGTTCTTC. Protein: CASSLVTGYNEQFF. V is TRBV5-6 and J is TRBJ2-1; D may be TRBD1 (5 bases). Germline assignment: CDR1 SGHDT and CDR2 YYEEEE. This CDR3 has 14 amino acids. V was shortened by 0 bases and J by 4 bases, with 8 bases between the two germline ends.

V gene TRBV20-1 combines with J gene TRBJ2-1, with 8 bases lining up with TRBD2. Germline V gives CDR1 DFQATT, CDR2 SNEGSKA (reference sequence). The trim removed 2 bases at V and 7 bases at J, leaving 10 bases unmatched. The CDR3 is made up of 15 amino acids. For the CDR3, the DNA is TGCAGTGCTAGATTTCTGGCGGGAGGTCTAAATGAGCAGTTCTTC. It codes for CSARFLAGGLNEQFF.

V gene TRBV7-2 combines with J gene TRBJ1-1; no clear D gene. The CDR3 is made up of 15 amino acids. Trimming took 5 bases from V and 1 from J, leaving 14 bases between them. Germline CDR1 SGHTA, CDR2 FQGNSA. CDR3 DNA: TGTGCCAGCAGCCCGGAGGGCAGGCGGAACACTGAAGCTTTCTTT. This codes for CASSPEGRRNTEAFF.

A few counts support this clonotype. J is TRBJ2-5 and V is TRBV4-1; D uncertain. Per germline, CDR1 MGHRA and CDR2 YSYEKL. The CDR3 length is 15 residues. Trimming took 3 bases from V and 0 from J, leaving 11 bases between them. CDR3 DNA sequence: TGCGCCAGCAGCCAGCGACTCGCAGACCAAGAGACCCAGTACTTC. The encoded protein is CASSQRLADQETQYF.

V is TRBV29-1 and J is TRBJ2-1; TRBD1 matches at 11 bases. Germline V gene sequence: CDR1 SQVTM, CDR2 ANQGSEA. There are 13 residues in the CDR3. The ends lost 7 bases at V and 12 bases at J; junction bases unmatched: 11. The CDR3 sequence is CSARTGGSGGQFF. DNA of the CDR3: TGCAGCGCACGGACAGGGGGCAGTGGGGGGCAGTTCTTC.

This CDR3 reads CSLPVAYGYTF. The CDR3 DNA sequence: TGCAGTCTACCGGTAGCCTATGGCTACACCTTC. This rearrangement joins TRBV20-1 to TRBJ1-2; the D is unclear. CDR1 is DFQATT, CDR2 SNEGSKA, per germline (reference sequence). The CDR3 totals 11 residues. V dropped 8 bases and J dropped 4 bases, with 11 bases sitting between them.